What follows describes a single TCR beta chain. These data originate in a study of blood T cell repertoires in COVID-19. At the level of the study: Italy, Spain and the United States were the sources of the convalescent and acute COVID-19 samples. Sources were T cells, B-cell-depleted T cells, or PBMCs; the material itself was cDNA or gDNA.

In the study's own analysis: Nucleated cell counts were estimated from reference gene primer amplification. The data were produced by immunoSEQ multiplex PCR, yet TCRdb's version contains in-frame clones alone and is incomplete. The V and J calls and clone size come from that table; D and trimming were worked out from the DNA. The sample lists approximately 210,000 clones, around nine tenths occurring once. This CDR3 is built from 13 residues. The ends lost 3 bases at V and 3 bases at J; junction bases unmatched: 2. The rearrangement links TRBV23-1 to TRBJ2-7; 7 nucleotides align to TRBD2. TRBV23-1 belongs to the ORF category, with a function that is uncertain. This TCR was recovered from a middle-aged woman who had recovered from COVID-19. Sequenced input: peripheral blood. CDR3 in amino acids: CASSQGGNYEQYF. Here the CDR3 DNA reads TGCGCCAGCAGTCAGGGGGGGAACTACGAGCAGTACTTC.